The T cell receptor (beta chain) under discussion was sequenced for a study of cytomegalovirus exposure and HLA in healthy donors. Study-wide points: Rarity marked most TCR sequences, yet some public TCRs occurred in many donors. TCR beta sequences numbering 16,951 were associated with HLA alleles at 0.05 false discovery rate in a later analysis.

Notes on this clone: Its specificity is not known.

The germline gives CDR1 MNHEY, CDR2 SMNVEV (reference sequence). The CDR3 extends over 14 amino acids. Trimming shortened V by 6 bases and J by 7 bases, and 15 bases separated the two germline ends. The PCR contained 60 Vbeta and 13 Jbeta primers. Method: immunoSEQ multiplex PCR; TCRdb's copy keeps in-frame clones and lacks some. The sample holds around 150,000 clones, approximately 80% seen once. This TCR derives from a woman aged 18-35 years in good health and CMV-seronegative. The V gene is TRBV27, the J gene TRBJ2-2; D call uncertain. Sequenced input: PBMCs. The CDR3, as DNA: TGTGCCAGCAGCCCTTCATGGAGTGGCGGGGAGCTGTTTTTT. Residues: CASSPSWSGGELFF.